The 29 T cell receptor beta chains reported below all come from one sample, sequenced in a study of somatic mutations in cytotoxic T cells in rheumatoid arthritis (dated by TCRdb to 2016 to 2017). The method was the immunoSEQ multiplex PCR assay. The source is immuneACCESS, and TCRdb retained only in-frame sequences with V and J called. Part of the clones is not carried over; for the studies checked, unresolved V genes explain less than half of this, and the remainder is unexplained. The table for this sample lists tens of thousands of clones; about four fifths of them were counted only once. The ten largest make up 3.5% to 4% of the sample. Sequences were obtained from CD8+ T cells sorted from blood. The source is an adult with rheumatoid arthritis.

V gene TRBV4-1 combines with J gene TRBJ2-5; D remains unclear. The J call may not be correct, given that the DNA end is closer to TRBJ2-7. In germline, CDR1 is MGHRA, CDR2 YSYEKL. The CDR3 length is 13 residues. Here the CDR3 reads CASSQAGEYEQYF. The DNA for the CDR3 is TGCGCCAGCAGCCAAGCAGGAGAGTACGAGCAGTACTTC.

The J gene is TRBJ1-2, the V gene TRBV6-1; no firm D call. The CDR3 has 14 amino acids. CDR1 is MNHNS and CDR2 is SASEGT in the germline V gene. The V end was cut by 1 base, the J end by 4 bases, with 10 bases between. In DNA, the CDR3 is TGTGCCAGCAGTGAAGAGATAGACCGCTATGGCTACACCTTC. Translation gives CASSEEIDRYGYTF.

V usage is TRBV6-1 and J usage is TRBJ2-5, with D uncertain. Germline-derived CDR1 and CDR2 are MNHNS and SASEGT. Trimming left V 7 bases short and J 0 bases short, with 12 bases between. The CDR3 contains 14 residues. CDR3 amino acids: CASTTRPDQETQYF. Written as DNA, the CDR3 is TGTGCCAGCACCACAAGGCCCGACCAAGAGACCCAGTACTTC.

This clone appeared a few times. Sequence at one end of the junction differs from germline and may be a read error. The chain couples TRBV5-4 to TRBJ1-2; 8 nucleotides line up with TRBD1. The CDR3 spans 10 residues. Germline lookup yields CDR1 SGHNT and CDR2 YYREEE (reference sequence). CDR3: CASSSDRGLW. CDR3 nucleotides: TGTGCCAGCAGCTCCGACAGGGGACTTTGG.

This clone turned up a few times. This chain links TRBV7-8 with TRBJ1-2; D remains unclear. CDR1 is SGHVS, CDR2 FQNEAQ, per germline. V shed 1 base and J shed 4 bases, with 13 bases lying between them. The CDR3 consists of 15 residues. This CDR3 is CASSLGRVAVYGYTF. The DNA of the CDR3 is TGTGCCAGCAGCTTAGGGCGGGTAGCGGTCTATGGCTACACCTTC.

CDR3 region: CASTTGAGYEQYF. The CDR3 nucleotides are TGTGCCAGCACCACAGGGGCTGGGTACGAGCAGTACTTC. The V gene is TRBV6-1, the J gene TRBJ2-7; 7 bases line up with TRBD1. Trimming cost V 7 bases and J 4 bases; bases outside gene matches: 7. CDR3 length: 13 amino acids. In germline, CDR1 is MNHNS, CDR2 SASEGT.

This rearrangement joins TRBV27 to TRBJ2-5; tentatively, D is TRBD2 (7 bases). CDR3 length: 14 amino acids. CDR1 is MNHEY, CDR2 SMNVEV, per germline (reference sequence). V was trimmed by 5 bases and J by 5 bases, leaving 15 bases between them. The CDR3 region has the DNA TGTGCCAGCAGTCCGGGCGGGGGCGGGGAGACCCAGTACTTC. Encoded protein: CASSPGGGGETQYF.

The chain is built from TRBV27 and TRBJ2-3; D may be TRBD1 (5 bases). Germline CDR1 MNHEY, CDR2 SMNVEV (reference sequence). The V end lost 3 bases, the J end lost 0 bases, and 13 bases lay between the germline ends. CDR3 length equals 16 residues. In nucleotides, the CDR3 is TGTGCCAGCAGTTTTTTGGAAGGGGCTAGCACAGATACGCAGTATTTT. Its protein is CASSFLEGASTDTQYF.

For the CDR3, the DNA is TGTGCCAGCAGCTTGGAACTAGCGGGGGGGGCGAACACCGGGGAGCTGTTTTTT. Its translation: CASSLELAGGANTGELFF. This rearrangement joins TRBV5-8 to TRBJ2-2; TRBD2 matches at 13 bases. The germline V gene has CDR1 SGHTS and CDR2 YDEGEE. CDR3 size: 18 residues. V dropped 0 bases and J dropped 0; count of bases not matched to a gene: 2.

The chain links TRBV4-1 to TRBJ2-7; tentatively, D is TRBD1 (5 bases). This CDR3 comprises 14 residues. Trimming took 1 base from V and 2 from J, leaving 9 bases between them. CDR1 and CDR2 from the germline V gene are MGHRA and YSYEKL. Written as DNA, the CDR3 is TGCGCCAGCAGCCAAGGACAGCGAGCCTACGAGCAGTACTTC. It is translated as CASSQGQRAYEQYF.

V gene TRBV25-1 combines with J gene TRBJ2-2; weak D call: TRBD2 (5 bases). V was pared by 8 bases and J by 8 bases, with 9 bases between. Germline CDR1 is MGHDK and CDR2 is SYGVNS. The CDR3 runs 11 residues. The CDR3 region is CASDGGGELFF. CDR3 coding DNA: TGTGCCAGCGATGGAGGTGGGGAGCTGTTTTTT. Complete variable domain (other parts from reference TRBV25-1 and TRBJ2-2): EADIYQTPRYLVIGTGKKITLECSQTMGHDKMYWYQQDPGMELHLIHYSYGVNSTEKGDLSSESTVSRIRTEHFPLTLESARPSHTSQYLCASDGGGELFFGEGSRLTVL.

The chain has TRBV6-5 and TRBJ1-1; D remains ambiguous. Germline assignment: CDR1 MNHEY and CDR2 SVGAGI. The CDR3 runs 16 residues. With 0 bases removed from V and 0 bases from J, the gap between germline ends came to 11 bases. The CDR3 protein is CASSYSIGEMNTEAFF. The CDR3 DNA is TGTGCCAGCAGTTACTCGATCGGAGAAATGAACACTGAAGCTTTCTTT.

The chain has TRBV7-9 and TRBJ1-2; 7 bases fit TRBD1. CDR1 SEHNR and CDR2 FQNEAQ come from the germline V gene (reference sequence). V lost 4 bases, J lost 4 bases, and 3 bases stayed unmatched. The CDR3 length is 13 residues. The CDR3 DNA reads TGTGCCAGCAGCTCACAGGGGCCCTATGGCTACACCTTC. Translated: CASSSQGPYGYTF.

The DNA of the CDR3 is TGTGCCAGCAGCTTGGCGGGGGCGATCACAGATACGCAGTATTTT. Encoded protein: CASSLAGAITDTQYF. The rearrangement links TRBV7-9 to TRBJ2-3; D is perhaps TRBD2 (7 bases). The CDR3 covers 15 residues. Trimming removed 3 bases from V and 2 bases from J, with 12 bases in between. Germline CDR1 is SEHNR and CDR2 is FQNEAQ (reference sequence).

This clone has only one observation. V and J are TRBV11-2 and TRBJ2-7, with D perhaps TRBD1 (6 bases). The V and J ends lost 0 bases and 0 bases respectively, with 9 bases between them. Per the germline V gene, CDR1 is SGHAT and CDR2 is FQNNGV. This CDR3 spans 15 amino acids. CDR3 DNA sequence: TGTGCCAGCAGCTTAGAAGGCAGGGGCTCCTACGAGCAGTACTTC. This translates into CASSLEGRGSYEQYF.

The CDR3 region is CASSAPSGGVSRTDTQYF. DNA of the CDR3: TGTGCCAGCAGTGCTCCTAGCGGGGGGGTTTCCCGAACAGATACGCAGTATTTT. The chain joins TRBV2 to TRBJ2-3, with 12 positions matching TRBD2. In germline, CDR1 is SNHLY, CDR2 FYNNEI. J lost 3 bases, V lost 4 bases, and 11 bases had no gene match. CDR3 size: 18 residues.

This clone was picked up one time. The gene calls are TRBV5-1 and TRBJ1-3, with a weak D call TRBD1 (5 bases). With 0 bases removed from V and 4 bases from J, the gap between germline ends came to 14 bases. The CDR3 extends over 16 amino acids. Germline CDR1 is SGHRS and CDR2 is YFSETQ. In nucleotides, the CDR3 is TGCGCCAGCAGCTTGGAGGGGACTACACAGGGAAACACCATATATTTT. Its translation: CASSLEGTTQGNTIYF.

This clone was found once. Compared with germline, one end of the junction differs, possibly owing to a read error. The V gene is TRBV5-5, the J gene TRBJ1-6, with TRBD1 as a possible D gene (5 bases). Per the germline V gene, CDR1 is SGHKS and CDR2 is YYEKEE (reference sequence). CDR3 length equals 16 residues. This CDR3 is CASSLAMWDGNSPLHF. The CDR3 DNA reads TGTGCCAGCAGCTTGGCCATGTGGGACGGGAATTCGCCCCTCCACTTT.

The chain is built from TRBV6-5 and TRBJ1-5; 7 bases line up with TRBD1. V lost 8 bases, J lost 4 bases, and 5 bases stayed unmatched. There are 13 residues in the CDR3. Germline V gene lookup returns CDR1 MNHEY and CDR2 SVGAGI. The CDR3 nucleotides are TGTGCCAGCCGGGACAGCCCTAATCAGCCCCAGCATTTT. Residues: CASRDSPNQPQHF.

This clone showed up just a few times. The chain couples TRBV4-3 to TRBJ2-2; TRBD1 aligns across 9 bases. Germline trimming cut 4 bases from V and 4 bases from J; bases unmatched to any gene: 4. CDR1 and CDR2 (germline): LGHNA, YSLEER. The CDR3 is 15 residues long. CDR3 sequence: CASSPGQGSTGELFF. CDR3 DNA sequence: TGCGCCAGCAGCCCCGGACAGGGGAGCACCGGGGAGCTGTTTTTT.

The V call is TRBV4-1, the J call TRBJ1-2, with D unresolved. The CDR3 loop spans 16 amino acids. Germline V lookup: CDR1 MGHRA, CDR2 YSYEKL. V was pared by 3 bases and J by 2 bases, with 16 bases between. This CDR3 is CASSHTPDPENYGYTF. The CDR3 nucleotides are TGCGCCAGCAGCCACACTCCGGACCCAGAAAACTATGGCTACACCTTC.

This rearrangement joins TRBV6-1 to TRBJ2-7; the D gene is possibly TRBD1 (6 bases). This CDR3 spans 17 amino acids. V was shortened by 4 bases and J by 3 bases, with 22 bases between the two germline ends. Germline V gene sequence: CDR1 MNHNS, CDR2 SASEGT. CDR3 in amino acids: CASSGGEGDQSFYEQYF. DNA for the CDR3: TGTGCCAGCAGTGGGGGTGAGGGGGACCAATCATTCTACGAGCAGTACTTC.

The CDR3 sequence is CASSLRGGGGEETQYF. The CDR3 coding sequence is TGTGCCAGCAGCTTAAGAGGAGGCGGGGGAGAGGAGACCCAGTACTTC. J is TRBJ2-5 and V is TRBV11-2; 7 bases align to TRBD2. The CDR3 is 16 residues long. Germline V gives CDR1 SGHAT, CDR2 FQNNGV. Losses at the gene ends were 2 bases for V and 5 bases for J; bases not matched to a gene: 11. Drawing the rest from reference TRBV11-2 and TRBJ2-5, the complete variable domain is EAGVAQSPRYKIIEKRQSVAFWCNPISGHATLYWYQQILGQGPKLLIQFQNNGVVDDSQLPKDRFSAERLKGVDSTLKIQPAKLEDSAVYLCASSLRGGGGEETQYFGPGTRLLVL.

The chain has TRBV7-8 and TRBJ2-3; 12 nucleotides line up with TRBD2. The J segment lost 2 bases and the V segment lost 5 bases, leaving 8 bases of the junction unmatched. CDR1 and CDR2 from the germline V gene are SGHVS and FQNEAQ. This CDR3 has 17 amino acids. The CDR3 nucleotides read TGTGCCAGCAGCCCACGAACTAGCGGGGGGCCCACAGATACGCAGTATTTT. It encodes CASSPRTSGGPTDTQYF.

V is TRBV7-9 and J is TRBJ2-5; the D gene is possibly TRBD1 (5 bases). V was shortened by 3 bases and J by 3 bases, with 11 bases between the two germline ends. The CDR3 is 14 amino acids. Germline V gene lookup returns CDR1 SEHNR and CDR2 FQNEAQ (reference sequence). CDR3 DNA sequence: TGTGCCAGCAGCTTGATGGACACAGAAGAGACCCAGTACTTC. Translation gives CASSLMDTEETQYF.

The chain is built from TRBV7-9 and TRBJ1-2; 10 bases are shared with TRBD1. Per germline, CDR1 SEHNR and CDR2 FQNEAQ (reference sequence). Losses at the gene ends were 4 bases for V and 4 bases for J; bases not matched to a gene: 6. CDR3 length: 15 amino acids. The CDR3 coding sequence is TGTGCCAGCAGCTCAGACAGGGGGCAAGGCTATGGCTACACCTTC. Translating gives CASSSDRGQGYGYTF.

This sequence joins TRBV6-5 and TRBJ1-2; 7 nucleotides align to TRBD1. This CDR3 has 14 residues. Trimming at V came to 4 bases and at J to 5 bases, leaving 7 bases not matched to a gene. Per germline, CDR1 MNHEY and CDR2 SVGAGI. DNA for the CDR3: TGTGCCAGCAGTTTCGGGACAGTGGAATATGGCTACACCTTC. Protein: CASSFGTVEYGYTF.

The CDR3 DNA follows: TGCGCCAGCAGCTTAGGACAGGGAGGTCAAGAGACCCAGTACTTC. Its protein product is CASSLGQGGQETQYF. J is TRBJ2-5 and V is TRBV5-1; TRBD1 matches at 8 bases. V shed 2 bases, J shed 2 bases, and the junction held 5 bases outside the gene matches. Germline V CDR1 and CDR2: SGHRS, YFSETQ. The CDR3 is 15 residues long. Looking up the rest from reference TRBV5-1 and TRBJ2-5 gives the full variable domain: KAGVTQTPRYLIKTRGQQVTLSCSPISGHRSVSWYQQTPGQGLQFLFEYFSETQRNKGNFPGRFSGRQFSNSRSEMNVSTLELGDSALYLCASSLGQGGQETQYFGPGTRLLVL.

This clone was counted once. This sequence joins TRBV5-1 and TRBJ2-3; 9 nucleotides align to TRBD2. Germline CDR1 SGHRS, CDR2 YFSETQ. The trim removed 0 bases at V and 4 bases at J, leaving 6 bases unmatched. This CDR3 has 16 amino acids. The CDR3 loop reads CASSLGRGGAADTQYF. CDR3 coding DNA: TGCGCCAGCAGCTTGGGACGCGGGGGGGCAGCAGATACGCAGTATTTT.